This TCR beta chain emerged from a study of T cell changes during pregnancy in multiple sclerosis. The data were produced by immunoSEQ multiplex PCR, yet TCRdb's version contains in-frame clones alone and is incomplete. The sample lists around 60,000 clones; roughly 92% were seen once. The CDR3 is 13 amino acids. V was pared by 5 bases and J by 5 bases, with 13 bases between. Germline-derived CDR1 and CDR2 are MNHEY and SVGAGI. The sequence was collected from a female donor with multiple sclerosis, enrolled in a pregnancy study. The sequenced sample was peripheral blood, obtained in the second trimester of pregnancy. The rearrangement uses TRBV6-5 and TRBJ2-7; weak D call: TRBD1 (6 bases). The CDR3 region is CASSQDRRNEQYF. The CDR3 DNA sequence: TGTGCCAGCAGTCAGGACAGAAGGAACGAGCAGTACTTC.